This TCR beta chain was profiled in a study of blood T cell repertoires in COVID-19. Study-level information: PBMCs, B-cell-depleted T cells, or T cells provided the cDNA or gDNA that made up the material.

In the original workflow: Amplifying reference gene primers gave estimates of nucleated cell counts. TCRdb's table, derived via immunoSEQ multiplex PCR, lists solely in-frame clones and lacks some. V, J and clone size are taken as reported in that table, and D and trimming were inferred from the DNA itself. The table has around 70,000 clones, more than 75% seen once. CDR3 length: 15 amino acids. V lost 2 bases to trimming and J lost 1 base, with 11 bases between them. The germline V gene encodes CDR1 SGHVS and CDR2 FQNEAQ. This receptor was identified in a woman aged 18-35 years with acute or convalescent COVID-19. The V gene is TRBV7-8, the J gene TRBJ1-1, with D possibly being TRBD1 (6 bases). Sequencing was carried out using peripheral blood. The CDR3, as DNA: TGTGCCAGCAGCTTAATCAGGGGTTCGAACACTGAAGCTTTCTTT. Protein: CASSLIRGSNTEAFF.